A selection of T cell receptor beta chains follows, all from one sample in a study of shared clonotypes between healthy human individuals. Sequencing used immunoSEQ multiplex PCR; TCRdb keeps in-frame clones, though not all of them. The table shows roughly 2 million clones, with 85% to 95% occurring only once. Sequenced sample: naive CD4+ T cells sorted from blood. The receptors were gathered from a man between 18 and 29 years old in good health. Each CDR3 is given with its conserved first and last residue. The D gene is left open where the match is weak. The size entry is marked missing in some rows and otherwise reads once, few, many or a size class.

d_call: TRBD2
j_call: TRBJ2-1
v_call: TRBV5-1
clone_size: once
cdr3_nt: TGCGCCAGCAGGGGGGACTATTTTTCGTCCTACAATGAGCAGTTCTTC
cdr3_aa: CASRGDYFSSYNEQFF

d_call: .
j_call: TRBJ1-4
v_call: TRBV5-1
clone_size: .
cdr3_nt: TGCGCCAGCAGCTTGGCGGCCCAGGGTTATGAAAAACTGTTTTTT
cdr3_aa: CASSLAAQGYEKLFF

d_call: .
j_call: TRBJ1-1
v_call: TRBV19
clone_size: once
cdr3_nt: TGTGCCAGTAGTCCCCGGTTGGAGGGACGGTACAACACTGAAGCTTTCTTT
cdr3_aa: CASSPRLEGRYNTEAFF

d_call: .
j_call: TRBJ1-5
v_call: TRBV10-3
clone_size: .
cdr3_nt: TGTGCCATCAGTGAGGGCCGGGGCCATCAGCCCCAGCATTTT
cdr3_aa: CAISEGRGHQPQHF

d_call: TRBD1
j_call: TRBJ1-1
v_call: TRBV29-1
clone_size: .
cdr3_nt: TGCAGCGTTGACCCTCGGGACAGTGAAGCTTTCTTT
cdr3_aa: CSVDPRDSEAFF

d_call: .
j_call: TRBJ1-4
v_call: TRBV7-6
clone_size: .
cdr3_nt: TGTGCCAGCAGCTTAGGCGGGTATGCTTTGGACGAAAAACTGTTTTTT
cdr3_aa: CASSLGGYALDEKLFF

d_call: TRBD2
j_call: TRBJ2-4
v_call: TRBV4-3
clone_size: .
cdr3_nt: TGCGCCAGCAGCCACGGACTAGCGGGAGGGGATGTAGCCAAAAACATTCAGTACTTC
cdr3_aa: CASSHGLAGGDVAKNIQYF

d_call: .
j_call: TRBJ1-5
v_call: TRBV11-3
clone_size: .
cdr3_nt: TGTGCCAGCAGCTTAGCAGGTCAGCCCCAGCATTTT
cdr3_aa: CASSLAGQPQHF

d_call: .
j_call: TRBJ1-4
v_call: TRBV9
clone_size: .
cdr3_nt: TGTGCCAGCAGCGTAATAGGTCAGTGGGTTGAAAAACTGTTTTTT
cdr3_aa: CASSVIGQWVEKLFF

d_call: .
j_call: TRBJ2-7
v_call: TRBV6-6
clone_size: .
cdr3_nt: TGTGCCAGCGGTACTAGGGACTGGTACTTC
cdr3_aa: CASGTRDWYF

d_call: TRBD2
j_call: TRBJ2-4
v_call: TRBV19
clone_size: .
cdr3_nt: TGTGCCAGTAGTCCATGGACCCTAGCGGGCAACACCCTAATAGCCAAAAACATTCAGTACTTC
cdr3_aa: CASSPWTLAGNTLIAKNIQYF

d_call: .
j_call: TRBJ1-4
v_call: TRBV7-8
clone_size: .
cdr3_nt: TGTGCCAGCAGCTTAACTCAGGGGCGCCGAGGGGAACTGTTTTTT
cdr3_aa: CASSLTQGRRGELFF

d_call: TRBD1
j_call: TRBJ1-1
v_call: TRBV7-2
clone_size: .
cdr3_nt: TGTGCCAGCAGCTCGGACAGGCTCATGAACACTGAAGCTTTCTTT
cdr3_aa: CASSSDRLMNTEAFF

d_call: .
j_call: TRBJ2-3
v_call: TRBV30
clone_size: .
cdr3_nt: TGTGCCTGGACTTTTGTGGCCGCAGATACGCAGTATTTT
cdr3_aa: CAWTFVAADTQYF

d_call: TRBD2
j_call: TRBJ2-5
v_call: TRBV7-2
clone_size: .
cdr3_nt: TGTGCCAGCAGCTTAGGGGTTAGCGGGGCAATGAAGTACTTC
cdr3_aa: CASSLGVSGAMKYF

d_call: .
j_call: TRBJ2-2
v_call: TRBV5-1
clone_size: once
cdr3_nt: TGCGCCAGCAGCTTGGGCAGGGCTACTTACACCGGGGAGCTGTTTTTT
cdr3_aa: CASSLGRATYTGELFF

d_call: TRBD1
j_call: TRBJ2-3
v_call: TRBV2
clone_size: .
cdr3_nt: TGTGCCAGCAGTAGGGACAGTAGCACAGATACGCAGTATTTT
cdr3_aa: CASSRDSSTDTQYF

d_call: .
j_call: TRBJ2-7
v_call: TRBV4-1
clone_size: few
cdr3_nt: TGCGCCAGCAGCCAAGAATTCCGGGCCCACTACGAGCAGTACTTC
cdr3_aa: CASSQEFRAHYEQYF

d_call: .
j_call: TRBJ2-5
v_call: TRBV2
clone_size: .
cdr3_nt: TGTGCCAGCACACTCCTCGAGACCCAGTACTTC
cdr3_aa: CASTLLETQYF

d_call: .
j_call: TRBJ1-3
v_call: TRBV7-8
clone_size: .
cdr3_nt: TGTGCCAGCAGCTTAGAGGCGGGGAGCCCTGGAAACACCATATATTTT
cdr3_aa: CASSLEAGSPGNTIYF

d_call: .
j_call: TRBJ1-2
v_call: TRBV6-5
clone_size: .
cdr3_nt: TGTGCCAGCAGTTACTCGAAGGGTACCTATGGCTACACCTTC
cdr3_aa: CASSYSKGTYGYTF

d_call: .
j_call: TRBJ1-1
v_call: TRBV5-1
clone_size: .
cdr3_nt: TGCGCCAGCAGCTTGCCCACGGGGGGTCCTGAAGCTTTCTTT
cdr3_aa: CASSLPTGGPEAFF

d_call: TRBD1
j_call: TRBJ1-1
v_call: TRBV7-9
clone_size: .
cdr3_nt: TGTGCCAGCAGCCGACAGGGGCGGGACACTGAAGCTTTCTTT
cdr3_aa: CASSRQGRDTEAFF

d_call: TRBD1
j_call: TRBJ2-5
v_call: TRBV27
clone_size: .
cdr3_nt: TGTGCCAGCAGCCCCCGGACAGGGTACCAAGAGACCCAGTACTTC
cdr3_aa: CASSPRTGYQETQYF

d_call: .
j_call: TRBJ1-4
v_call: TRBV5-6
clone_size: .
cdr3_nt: TGTGCCAGCAGCTTGAATGCAGGGACTAATGAAAAACTGTTTTTT
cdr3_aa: CASSLNAGTNEKLFF

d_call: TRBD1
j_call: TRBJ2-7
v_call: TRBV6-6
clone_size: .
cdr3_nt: TGTGCCAGCAGCCGCGGGACAGGGAGCTCCTACGAGCAGCACTTC
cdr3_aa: CASSRGTGSSYEQHF

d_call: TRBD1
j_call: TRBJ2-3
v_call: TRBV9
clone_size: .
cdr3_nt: TGTGCCAGCAGCCCTCCCAGGGGGTCTCAACTTATTGATACGCAGTATTTT
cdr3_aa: CASSPPRGSQLIDTQYF

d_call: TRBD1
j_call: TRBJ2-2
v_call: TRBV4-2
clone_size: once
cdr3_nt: TGTGCCAGCAGCCAAGAACAGGGGCTGTACGGCGGGGAGCTGTTTTTT
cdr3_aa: CASSQEQGLYGGELFF

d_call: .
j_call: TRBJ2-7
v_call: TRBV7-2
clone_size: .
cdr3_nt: TGTGCCAGCAGCTTGGAAACATCAACCTACGAGCAGTACTTC
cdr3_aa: CASSLETSTYEQYF

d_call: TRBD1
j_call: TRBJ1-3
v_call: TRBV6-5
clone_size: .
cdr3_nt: TGTGCCAGCAGTCCAGGGGGGCCGGGAAACACCATATATTTT
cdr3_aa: CASSPGGPGNTIYF

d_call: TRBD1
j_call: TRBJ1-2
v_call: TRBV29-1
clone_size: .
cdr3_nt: TGCAGCGTTGAAGATCCGGGACAGGGGTCTTTCTATGGCTACACCTTC
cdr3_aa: CSVEDPGQGSFYGYTF

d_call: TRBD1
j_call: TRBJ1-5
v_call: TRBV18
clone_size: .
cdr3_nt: TGTGCCAGCTCACCTACCGGGACAGGAGGGAATCAGCCCCAGCATTTT
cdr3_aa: CASSPTGTGGNQPQHF

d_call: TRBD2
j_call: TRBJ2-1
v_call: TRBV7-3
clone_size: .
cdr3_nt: TGTGCCAGCAGCTTAGAGGGGACTAGGGGCCATGAGCAGTTCTTC
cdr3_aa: CASSLEGTRGHEQFF

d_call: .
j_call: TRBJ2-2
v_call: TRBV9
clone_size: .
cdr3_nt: TGTGCCAGCAGCGTCGGGATCCGGGGAACAGGGTTTACCGGGGAGCTGTTTTTT
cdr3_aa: CASSVGIRGTGFTGELFF

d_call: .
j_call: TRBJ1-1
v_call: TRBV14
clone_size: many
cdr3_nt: TGTGCCAGCAGCTCCCACGGGGCCCCGAACACTGAAGCTTTCTTT
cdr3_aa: CASSSHGAPNTEAFF

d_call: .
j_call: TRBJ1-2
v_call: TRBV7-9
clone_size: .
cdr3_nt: TGTGCCAGCAGCCTACAACCCGGCCCTAACTATGGCTACACCTTC
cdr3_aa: CASSLQPGPNYGYTF

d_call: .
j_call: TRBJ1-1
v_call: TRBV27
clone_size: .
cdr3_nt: TGTGCCAGCAGACCTACAGGGCTGAACACTGAAGCTTTCTTT
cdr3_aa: CASRPTGLNTEAFF

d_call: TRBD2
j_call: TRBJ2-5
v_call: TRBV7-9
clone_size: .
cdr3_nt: TGTGCCAGCAGCTTCGGGACTAGCGGGGGGTCCCAAGAGACCCAGTACTTC
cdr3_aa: CASSFGTSGGSQETQYF

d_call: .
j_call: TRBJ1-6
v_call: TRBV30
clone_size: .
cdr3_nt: TGTGCCTGGGTCCCCCCCCGATGGGATTCACCCCTCCACTTT
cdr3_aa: CAWVPPRWDSPLHF

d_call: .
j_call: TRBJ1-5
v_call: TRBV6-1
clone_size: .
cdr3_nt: TGTGCCAGCAGTATTTTGAGGGGCGAGGGGCCCCAGCATTTT
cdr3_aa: CASSILRGEGPQHF

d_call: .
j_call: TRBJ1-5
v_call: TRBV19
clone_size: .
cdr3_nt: TGTGCCAGCCAGACATATAGCAATCAGCCCCAGCATTTT
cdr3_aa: CASQTYSNQPQHF

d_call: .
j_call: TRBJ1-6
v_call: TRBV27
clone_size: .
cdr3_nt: TGTGCCAGCAGTTCCGTACAGGCCTATAATTCACCCCTCCACTTT
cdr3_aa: CASSSVQAYNSPLHF

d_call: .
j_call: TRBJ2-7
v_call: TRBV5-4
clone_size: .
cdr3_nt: TGTGCCAGCAGCTTGGATCCGGGGAGCTCCTACGAGCAGTACTTC
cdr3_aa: CASSLDPGSSYEQYF

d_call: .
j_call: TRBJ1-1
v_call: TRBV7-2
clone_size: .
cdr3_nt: TGTGCCAGCAGCTTAGGAACAGGGAACACTGAAGCTTTCTTT
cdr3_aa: CASSLGTGNTEAFF

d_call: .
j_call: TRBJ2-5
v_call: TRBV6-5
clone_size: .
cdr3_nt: TGTGCCAGCAGTTACTCGATTGGGCAGGCGGCAGAGACCCAGTACTTC
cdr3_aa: CASSYSIGQAAETQYF

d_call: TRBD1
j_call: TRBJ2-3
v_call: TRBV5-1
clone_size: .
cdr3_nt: TGCGCCAGCTCCTATGGACAGGGGACAGATACGCAGTATTTT
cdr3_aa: CASSYGQGTDTQYF

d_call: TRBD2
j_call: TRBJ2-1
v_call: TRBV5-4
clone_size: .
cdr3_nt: TGTGCCAGCAGCCGAGGGTCTAGCGGGGCATACAATGAGCAGTTCTTC
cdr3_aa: CASSRGSSGAYNEQFF

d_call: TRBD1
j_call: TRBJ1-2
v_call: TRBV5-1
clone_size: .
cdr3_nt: TGCGCCAGCAGCACTGGGACAGGCCCCGTCCAGGGCTACACCTTC
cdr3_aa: CASSTGTGPVQGYTF

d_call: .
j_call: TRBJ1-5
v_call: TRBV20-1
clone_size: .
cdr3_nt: TGCAGTGCTGTGTACGATCAGCCCCAGCATTTT
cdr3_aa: CSAVYDQPQHF

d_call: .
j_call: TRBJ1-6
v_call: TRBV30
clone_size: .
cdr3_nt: TGTGCCTGGTCCCCAAGAAGCGACGGTAGAATTTCACCCCTCCACTTT
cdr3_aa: CAWSPRSDGRISPLHF

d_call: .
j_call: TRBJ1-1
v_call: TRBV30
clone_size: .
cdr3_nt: TGTGCCTGGACCGCCGTGGTACGTACTGAAGCTTTCTTT
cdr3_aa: CAWTAVVRTEAFF

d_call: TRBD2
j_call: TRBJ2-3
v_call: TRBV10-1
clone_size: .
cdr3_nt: TGCGCCAGCACCAGCGGGAGGGAGACAGATACGCAGTATTTT
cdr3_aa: CASTSGRETDTQYF

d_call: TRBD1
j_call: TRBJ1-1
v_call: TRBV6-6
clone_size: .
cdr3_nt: TGTGCCAGCAGAAACCAGGGGGAATTGAACACTGAAGCTTTCTTT
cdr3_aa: CASRNQGELNTEAFF